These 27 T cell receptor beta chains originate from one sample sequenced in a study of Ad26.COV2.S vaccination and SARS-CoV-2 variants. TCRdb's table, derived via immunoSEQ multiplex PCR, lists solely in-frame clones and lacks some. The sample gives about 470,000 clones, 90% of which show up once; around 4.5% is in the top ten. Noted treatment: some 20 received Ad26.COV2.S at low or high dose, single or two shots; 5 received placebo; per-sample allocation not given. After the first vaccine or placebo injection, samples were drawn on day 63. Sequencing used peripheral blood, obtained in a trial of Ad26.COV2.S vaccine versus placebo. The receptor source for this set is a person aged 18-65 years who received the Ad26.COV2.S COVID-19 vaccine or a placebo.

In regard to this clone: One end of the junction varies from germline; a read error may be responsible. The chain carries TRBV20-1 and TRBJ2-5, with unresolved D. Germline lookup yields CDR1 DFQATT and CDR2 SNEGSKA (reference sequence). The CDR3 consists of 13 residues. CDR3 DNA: TGCAGTGCTAGTCGGCGGACCCAACAGACCCAGTACTTC. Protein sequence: CSASRRTQQTQYF.

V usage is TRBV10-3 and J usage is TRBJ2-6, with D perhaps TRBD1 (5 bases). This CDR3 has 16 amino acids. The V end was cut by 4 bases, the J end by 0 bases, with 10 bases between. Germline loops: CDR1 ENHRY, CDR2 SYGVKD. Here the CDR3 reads CAISGRAVSGANVLTF. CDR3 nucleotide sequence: TGTGCCATCAGTGGCAGGGCCGTCTCTGGGGCCAACGTCCTGACTTTC.

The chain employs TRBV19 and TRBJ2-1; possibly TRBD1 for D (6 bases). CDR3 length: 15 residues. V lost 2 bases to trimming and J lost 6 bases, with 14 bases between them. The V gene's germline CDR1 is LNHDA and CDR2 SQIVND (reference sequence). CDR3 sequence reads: CASSIIQGSGNEQFF. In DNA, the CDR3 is TGTGCCAGTAGTATAATTCAGGGGAGCGGCAATGAGCAGTTCTTC.

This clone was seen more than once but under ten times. This CDR3 is CASSLRTGGPVGELFF. CDR3 nucleotides: TGTGCCAGCAGCCTCCGAACGGGAGGGCCTGTCGGGGAGCTGTTTTTT. The chain has TRBV9 and TRBJ2-2; TRBD2 agrees at 8 bases. Germline lookup yields CDR1 SGDLS and CDR2 YYNGEE. This CDR3 comprises 16 residues. The ends lost 4 bases at V and 7 bases at J; junction bases unmatched: 12. Filled out from reference TRBV9 and TRBJ2-2, the complete variable domain reads DSGVTQTPKHLITATGQRVTLRCSPRSGDLSVYWYQQSLDQGLQFLIQYYNGEERAKGNILERFSAQQFPDLHSELNLSSLELGDSALYFCASSLRTGGPVGELFFGEGSRLTVL.

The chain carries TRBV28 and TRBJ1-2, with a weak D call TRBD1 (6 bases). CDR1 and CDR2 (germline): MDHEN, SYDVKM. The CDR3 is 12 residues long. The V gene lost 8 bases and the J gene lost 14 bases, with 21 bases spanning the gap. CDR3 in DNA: TGTGCCAGCCGGGACAAGGGGCCTTCTCGAACCTTC. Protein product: CASRDKGPSRTF.

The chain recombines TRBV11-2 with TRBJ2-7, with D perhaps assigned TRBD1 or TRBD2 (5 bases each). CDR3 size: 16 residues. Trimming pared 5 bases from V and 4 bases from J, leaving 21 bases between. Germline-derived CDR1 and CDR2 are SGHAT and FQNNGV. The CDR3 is CASSPTPPGRRYEQYF. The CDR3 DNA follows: TGTGCCAGCAGCCCAACCCCTCCGGGACGGAGGTACGAGCAGTACTTC.

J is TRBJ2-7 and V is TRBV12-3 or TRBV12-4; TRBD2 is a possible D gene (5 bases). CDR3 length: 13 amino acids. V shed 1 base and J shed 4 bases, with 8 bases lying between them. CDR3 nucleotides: TGTGCCAGCAGTTTAGATTCGGGATACGAGCAGTACTTC. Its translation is CASSLDSGYEQYF.

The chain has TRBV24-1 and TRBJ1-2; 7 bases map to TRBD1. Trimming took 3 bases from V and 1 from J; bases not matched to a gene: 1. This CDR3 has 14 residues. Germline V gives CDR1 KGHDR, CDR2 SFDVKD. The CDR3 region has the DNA TGTGCCACCAGTGATCACAGGGGTAACTATGGCTACACCTTC. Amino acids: CATSDHRGNYGYTF.

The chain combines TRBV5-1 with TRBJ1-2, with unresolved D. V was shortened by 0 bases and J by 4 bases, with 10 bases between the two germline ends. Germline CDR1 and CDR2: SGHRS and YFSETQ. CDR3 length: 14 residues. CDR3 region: CASSLDARPYGYTF. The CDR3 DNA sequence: TGCGCCAGCAGCTTGGACGCCCGCCCCTATGGCTACACCTTC.

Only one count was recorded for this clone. CDR3 sequence: CSVALYRTNEKLFF. The CDR3 DNA sequence: TGCAGCGTTGCCTTATATCGGACTAATGAAAAACTGTTTTTT. The J gene is TRBJ1-4, the V gene TRBV29-1; no reliable D call. Germline CDR1 SQVTM, CDR2 ANQGSEA. Between the trimmed V and J ends, which lost 4 bases and 2 bases, there was a span of 11 bases. The CDR3 runs to 14 residues.

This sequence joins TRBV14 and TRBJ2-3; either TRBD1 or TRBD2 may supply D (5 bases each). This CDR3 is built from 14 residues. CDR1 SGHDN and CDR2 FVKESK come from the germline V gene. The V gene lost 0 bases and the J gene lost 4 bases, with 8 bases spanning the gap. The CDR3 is CASSQDLGADTQYF. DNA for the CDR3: TGTGCCAGCAGCCAAGATTTGGGGGCAGATACGCAGTATTTT.

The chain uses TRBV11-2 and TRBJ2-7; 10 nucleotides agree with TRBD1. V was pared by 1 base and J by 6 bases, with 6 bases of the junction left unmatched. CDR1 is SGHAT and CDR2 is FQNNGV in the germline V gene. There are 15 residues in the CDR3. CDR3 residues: CASSLGGTGVGEQYF. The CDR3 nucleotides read TGTGCCAGCAGCTTAGGAGGGACAGGGGTGGGCGAGCAGTACTTC.

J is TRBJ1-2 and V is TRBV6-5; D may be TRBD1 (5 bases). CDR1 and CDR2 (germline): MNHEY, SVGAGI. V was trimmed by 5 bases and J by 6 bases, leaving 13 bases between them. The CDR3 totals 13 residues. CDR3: CASSKGGTDGYTF. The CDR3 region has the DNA TGTGCCAGCAGTAAGGGTGGGACGGATGGCTACACCTTC.

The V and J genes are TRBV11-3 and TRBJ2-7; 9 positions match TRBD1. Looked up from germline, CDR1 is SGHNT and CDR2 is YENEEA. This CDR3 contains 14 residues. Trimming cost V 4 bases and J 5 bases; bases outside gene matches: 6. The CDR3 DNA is TGTGCCAGCAGCTCCCGGGACAGGGAGGACGAGCAGTACTTC. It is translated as CASSSRDREDEQYF.

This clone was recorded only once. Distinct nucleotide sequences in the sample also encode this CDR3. The DNA for the CDR3 is TGTGCCAGCAGTTTCAGCGGATCTTCCTACGAGCAGTACTTC. Translated, it gives CASSFSGSSYEQYF. The rearrangement joins TRBV28 to TRBJ2-7, with D possibly being TRBD2 (5 bases). Germline-derived CDR1 and CDR2 are MDHEN and SYDVKM. Trimming pared 3 bases from V and 1 base from J, leaving 10 bases between. This CDR3 region has 14 residues.

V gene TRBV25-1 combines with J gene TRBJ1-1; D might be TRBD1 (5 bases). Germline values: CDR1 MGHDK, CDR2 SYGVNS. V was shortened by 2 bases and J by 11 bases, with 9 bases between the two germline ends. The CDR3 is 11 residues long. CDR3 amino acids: CASSERGWAFF. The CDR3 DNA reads TGTGCCAGCAGTGAACGGGGGTGGGCTTTCTTT.

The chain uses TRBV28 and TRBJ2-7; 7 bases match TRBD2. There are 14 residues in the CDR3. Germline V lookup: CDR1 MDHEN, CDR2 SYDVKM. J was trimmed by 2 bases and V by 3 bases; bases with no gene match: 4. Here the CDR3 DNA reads TGTGCCAGCAGTTTCGAGCGGGGTCCCTACGAGCAGTACTTC. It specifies CASSFERGPYEQYF. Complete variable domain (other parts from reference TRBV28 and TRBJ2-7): DVKVTQSSRYLVKRTGEKVFLECVQDMDHENMFWYRQDPGLGLRLIYFSYDVKMKEKGDIPEGYSVSREKKERFSLILESASTNQTSMYLCASSFERGPYEQYFGPGTRLTVT.

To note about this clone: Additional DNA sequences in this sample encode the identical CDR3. Written as DNA, the CDR3 is TGTGCCAGCAGTTTATCCGGAACAGATACGCAGTATTTT. Translating it yields CASSLSGTDTQYF. The chain carries TRBV27 and TRBJ2-3; D not certain. Germline V gene lookup returns CDR1 MNHEY and CDR2 SMNVEV (reference sequence). The V end lost 0 bases, the J end lost 3 bases, and 4 bases lay between the germline ends. The CDR3 consists of 13 residues.

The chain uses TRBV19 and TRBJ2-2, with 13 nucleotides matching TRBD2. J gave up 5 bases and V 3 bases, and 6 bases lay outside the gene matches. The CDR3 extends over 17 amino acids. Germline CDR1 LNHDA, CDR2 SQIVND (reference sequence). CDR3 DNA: TGTGCCAGTAGTATCCGCACTAGCGGGAGGGCGACCGGGGAGCTGTTTTTT. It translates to CASSIRTSGRATGELFF.

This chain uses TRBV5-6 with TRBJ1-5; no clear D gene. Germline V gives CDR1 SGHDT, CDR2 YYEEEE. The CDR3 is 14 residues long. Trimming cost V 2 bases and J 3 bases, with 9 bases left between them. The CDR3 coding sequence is TGTGCCAGCAGCTTAGGAAGGTTCAATCAGCCCCAGCATTTT. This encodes CASSLGRFNQPQHF.

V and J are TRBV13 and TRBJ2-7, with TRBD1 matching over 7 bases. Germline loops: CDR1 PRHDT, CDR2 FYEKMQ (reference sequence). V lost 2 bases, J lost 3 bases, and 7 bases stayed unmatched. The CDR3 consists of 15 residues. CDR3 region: CASSLNRGHNYEQYF. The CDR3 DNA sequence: TGTGCCAGCAGCTTAAACAGGGGACACAACTACGAGCAGTACTTC.

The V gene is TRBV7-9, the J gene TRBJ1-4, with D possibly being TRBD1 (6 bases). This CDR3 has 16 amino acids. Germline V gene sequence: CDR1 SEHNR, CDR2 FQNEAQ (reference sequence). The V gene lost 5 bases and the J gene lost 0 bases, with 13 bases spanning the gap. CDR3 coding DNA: TGTGCCAGCAGCCACTGGAGGACAGCAACTAATGAAAAACTGTTTTTT. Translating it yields CASSHWRTATNEKLFF.

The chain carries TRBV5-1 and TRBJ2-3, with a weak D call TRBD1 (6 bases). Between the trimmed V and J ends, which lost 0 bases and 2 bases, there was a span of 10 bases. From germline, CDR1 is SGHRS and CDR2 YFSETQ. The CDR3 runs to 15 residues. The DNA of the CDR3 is TGCGCCAGCAGCTTGGCACAGGGTTTCACAGATACGCAGTATTTT. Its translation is CASSLAQGFTDTQYF.

The DNA for the CDR3 is TGTGCCGGAAGGGTAAACACTGAAGCTTTCTTT. Encoded protein: CAGRVNTEAFF. The chain recombines TRBV30 with TRBJ1-1, with no clear D. The V gene's germline CDR1 is GTSNPN and CDR2 SVGIG (reference sequence). There are 11 residues in the CDR3. V was trimmed by 8 bases and J by 2 bases, leaving 9 bases between them.

CDR3 protein: CASSSIFTGLAFYEQYF. For the CDR3, the DNA is TGTGCCAGCAGTTCCATATTCACAGGACTAGCGTTCTACGAGCAGTACTTC. This rearrangement joins TRBV27 to TRBJ2-7, with TRBD2 matching 9 bases. J was trimmed by 3 bases and V by 4 bases; bases with no gene match: 13. Germline CDR1 and CDR2: MNHEY and SMNVEV (reference sequence). The CDR3 spans 17 residues.

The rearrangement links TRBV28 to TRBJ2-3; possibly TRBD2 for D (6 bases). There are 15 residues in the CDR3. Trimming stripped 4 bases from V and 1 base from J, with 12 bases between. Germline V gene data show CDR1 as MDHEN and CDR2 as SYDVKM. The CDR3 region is CASSSPGGGTDTQYF. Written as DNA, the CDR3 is TGTGCCAGCAGTTCCCCTGGCGGGGGCACAGATACGCAGTATTTT.

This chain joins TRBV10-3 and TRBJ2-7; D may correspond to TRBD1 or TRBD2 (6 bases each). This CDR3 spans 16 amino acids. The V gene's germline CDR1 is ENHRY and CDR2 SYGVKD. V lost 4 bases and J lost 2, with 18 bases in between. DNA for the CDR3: TGTGCCATCAGTGCGGCGGGGAGGACAGTGACCTACGAGCAGTACTTC. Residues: CAISAAGRTVTYEQYF.